The sequence of this TCR beta chain was determined in a study of blood T cell repertoires in COVID-19. Study at large: There were acute and convalescent COVID-19 samples, and they came from the United States, Italy and Spain. Sample material is recorded as cDNA or gDNA derived from T cells, B-cell-depleted T cells, or PBMCs.

As originally analysed: Reference gene primer amplification gave nucleated cell count estimates. Sequenced by immunoSEQ multiplex PCR; TCRdb stores in-frame clones only, minus some. The DNA gave D and trimming, while V, J and clone size come from that table. Among tens of thousands of clones listed, around four fifths were seen once. Within the sample, this clone is medium-sized. The CDR3 covers 16 residues. Germline lookup yields CDR1 MRHNA and CDR2 SNTAGT. The ends lost 0 bases at V and 3 bases at J; junction bases unmatched: 1. This receptor was taken from a man between 45 and 60 years old with active COVID-19. The chain has TRBV6-4 and TRBJ2-6; 8 nucleotides line up with TRBD2. The sequencing sample was made of peripheral blood. The CDR3 sequence: CASSDSSGSGANVLTF. CDR3 sequence (DNA): TGTGCCAGCAGTGACTCGAGCGGGAGTGGGGCCAACGTCCTGACTTTC.